What follows is one T cell receptor (beta chain) and its context. Antigen: not known. These data are taken from a study of shared clonotypes between healthy human individuals. Regarding the study as a whole: Sequencing depth was predicted to influence how clonotypes are shared among donors. All-four-donor shared clonotypes had higher generation probabilities than non-shared clonotypes did. Clonotype sharing across a few donors was observed for roughly 5% of naive CD4 clonotypes.

Replicate sorted-subset PCRs were loaded with 150 to 250 ng DNA, 31,000 or so T cell genomes. Here immunoSEQ multiplex PCR was the method, and the copy in TCRdb shows in-frame clones only, minus some. The table shows 2 million to 2.5 million clones, with approximately 95% occurring only once. V trimming: 1 base; J trimming: 12 bases; junction bases outside the gene matches: 4. There are 11 residues in the CDR3. Germline lookup yields CDR1 DFQATT and CDR2 SNEGSKA (reference sequence). The sample consisted of naive CD4+ T cells from PBMCs. Subset of the sample: CD45RA+ positively selected. The gene calls are TRBV20-1 and TRBJ1-1; 8 bases match TRBD1. This receptor was identified in a man aged 18 to 29 in good health. Some clones in this sample may be carry-over from other donors' samples. The CDR3, as DNA: TGCAGTGCTAGAGTTTGGGACAGGACTTTCTTT. Translated, it gives CSARVWDRTFF.